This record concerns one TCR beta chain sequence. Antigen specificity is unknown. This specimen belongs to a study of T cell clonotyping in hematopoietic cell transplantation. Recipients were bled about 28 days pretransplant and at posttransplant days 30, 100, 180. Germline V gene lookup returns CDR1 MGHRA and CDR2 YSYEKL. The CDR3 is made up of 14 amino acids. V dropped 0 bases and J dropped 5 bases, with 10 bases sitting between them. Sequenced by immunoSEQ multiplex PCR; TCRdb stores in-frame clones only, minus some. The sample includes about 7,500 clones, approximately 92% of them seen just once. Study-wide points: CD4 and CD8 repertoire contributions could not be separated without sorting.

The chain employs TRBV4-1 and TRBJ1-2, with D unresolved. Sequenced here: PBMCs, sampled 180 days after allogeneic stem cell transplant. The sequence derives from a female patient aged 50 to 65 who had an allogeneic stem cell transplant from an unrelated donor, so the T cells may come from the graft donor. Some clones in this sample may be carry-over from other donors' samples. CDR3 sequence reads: CASSQDPGSYGYTF. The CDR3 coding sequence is TGCGCCAGCAGCCAAGATCCCGGAAGTTATGGCTACACCTTC.